These T cell receptor beta chains were read from a single sample in a study of Ad26.COV2.S vaccination and SARS-CoV-2 variants. Produced via immunoSEQ multiplex PCR; TCRdb's table is partial and in-frame only. This sample has around 400,000 clones, with 75% to 95% found just once. This material consisted of peripheral blood, taken in a trial of Ad26.COV2.S vaccine versus placebo. These receptors were taken from a person aged 18-60 years who received the Ad26.COV2.S COVID-19 vaccine or a placebo. Both conserved end residues are part of each CDR3. Fields, in order: CDR3 protein, CDR3 DNA, J gene, V gene, D gene, clone size. D genes are given only for firm matches. Some rows have no size entry. The others give once, few or many, or a class for an expanded clone.

CDR3aa: CASSFPPVGTDTQYF
CDR3nt: TGTGCCAGCAGTTTCCCCCCCGTTGGCACAGATACGCAGTATTTT
j_gene: TRBJ2-3
v_gene: TRBV27
d_gene: -
abundance: -

CDR3aa: CASSLSGQGALYEQYF
CDR3nt: TGTGCCAGCAGTTTATCGGGACAGGGGGCTCTCTACGAGCAGTACTTC
j_gene: TRBJ2-7
v_gene: TRBV27
d_gene: TRBD1
abundance: -

CDR3aa: CASSSRIDRGSQGNIQYF
CDR3nt: TGTGCCAGCAGCTCCCGAATCGACAGGGGAAGCCAGGGGAACATTCAGTACTTC
j_gene: TRBJ2-4
v_gene: TRBV7-9
d_gene: TRBD1
abundance: once

CDR3aa: CAIMNAQGGTEAFF
CDR3nt: TGTGCCATCATGAACGCCCAGGGGGGCACTGAAGCTTTCTTT
j_gene: TRBJ1-1
v_gene: TRBV10-3
d_gene: TRBD1
abundance: -

CDR3aa: CASSEQTVSSNEQFF
CDR3nt: TGTGCCAGCAGTGAACAGACAGTTTCATCCAATGAGCAGTTCTTC
j_gene: TRBJ2-1
v_gene: TRBV2
d_gene: -
abundance: once

CDR3aa: CASSPTGVANSAGELFF
CDR3nt: TGTGCCAGCAGCCCTACCGGGGTAGCGAATTCCGCCGGGGAGCTGTTTTTT
j_gene: TRBJ2-2
v_gene: TRBV7-8
d_gene: -
abundance: -

CDR3aa: CASSSRSGRIHEQYF
CDR3nt: TGTGCCAGCAGTTCCCGTAGCGGGAGAATCCACGAGCAGTACTTC
j_gene: TRBJ2-7
v_gene: TRBV3-1/TRBV3-2
d_gene: TRBD2
abundance: -

CDR3aa: CASSLISASGNTIYF
CDR3nt: TGTGCCAGCAGCTTAATTTCCGCGAGTGGAAACACCATATATTTT
j_gene: TRBJ1-3
v_gene: TRBV7-9
d_gene: -
abundance: -

CDR3aa: CASSSWTSNTEAFF
CDR3nt: TGTGCCAGCAGTTCCTGGACATCGAACACTGAAGCTTTCTTT
j_gene: TRBJ1-1
v_gene: TRBV6-5
d_gene: -
abundance: -

CDR3aa: CASSYTSGRFTGELFF
CDR3nt: TGTGCCAGCAGTTATACGAGCGGGAGATTCACCGGGGAGCTGTTTTTT
j_gene: TRBJ2-2
v_gene: TRBV6-5
d_gene: TRBD2
abundance: -

CDR3aa: CASSGGLAGEREQYF
CDR3nt: TGTGCCAGCAGCGGAGGACTAGCGGGGGAGAGGGAGCAGTACTTC
j_gene: TRBJ2-7
v_gene: TRBV9
d_gene: TRBD2
abundance: -

CDR3aa: CASSLAWETQYF
CDR3nt: TGTGCCAGCAGTTTAGCGTGGGAGACCCAGTACTTC
j_gene: TRBJ2-5
v_gene: TRBV12-3/TRBV12-4
d_gene: -
abundance: -

CDR3aa: CASSPGLALYEQYF
CDR3nt: TGTGCCAGCAGCCCGGGACTAGCACTGTACGAGCAGTACTTC
j_gene: TRBJ2-7
v_gene: TRBV9
d_gene: TRBD2
abundance: -

CDR3aa: CASSSGTGPSYEQYF
CDR3nt: TGTGCCAGCAGCTCAGGGACAGGGCCCTCCTACGAGCAGTACTTC
j_gene: TRBJ2-7
v_gene: TRBV9
d_gene: TRBD1
abundance: -

CDR3aa: CASSRVESGQDTQYF
CDR3nt: TGTGCCAGTAGCAGAGTTGAGTCAGGCCAGGATACGCAGTATTTT
j_gene: TRBJ2-3
v_gene: TRBV19
d_gene: -
abundance: -

CDR3aa: CASRDSGDIQYF
CDR3nt: TGTGCCAGCAGGGACAGCGGGGACATTCAGTACTTC
j_gene: TRBJ2-4
v_gene: TRBV6-5
d_gene: -
abundance: -

CDR3aa: CSVGERTDSPLHF
CDR3nt: TGCAGCGTAGGGGAGCGGACGGATTCACCCCTCCACTTT
j_gene: TRBJ1-6
v_gene: TRBV29-1
d_gene: -
abundance: once

CDR3aa: CASSIGTTSEQTGELFF
CDR3nt: TGTGCCAGCAGCATTGGGACAACGTCCGAGCAAACCGGGGAGCTGTTTTTT
j_gene: TRBJ2-2
v_gene: TRBV4-2
d_gene: -
abundance: -

CDR3aa: CAWSVRRVVGETQYF
CDR3nt: TGTGCCTGGAGTGTACGACGTGTCGTCGGAGAGACCCAGTACTTC
j_gene: TRBJ2-5
v_gene: TRBV30
d_gene: -
abundance: -

CDR3aa: CASSLSLSLRKSSTDTQYF
CDR3nt: TGTGCCAGCAGTTTATCGCTTAGCCTCAGAAAGTCTAGCACAGATACGCAGTATTTT
j_gene: TRBJ2-3
v_gene: TRBV27
d_gene: -
abundance: once

CDR3aa: CAWSVRGIEQFF
CDR3nt: TGTGCCTGGAGTGTACGCGGCATTGAGCAGTTCTTC
j_gene: TRBJ2-1
v_gene: TRBV30
d_gene: -
abundance: -

CDR3aa: CASTPSAVQGEQYF
CDR3nt: TGTGCCAGTACTCCCTCGGCGGTACAGGGGGAGCAGTACTTC
j_gene: TRBJ2-7
v_gene: TRBV19
d_gene: TRBD1
abundance: -

CDR3aa: CASSEDWRNEQFF
CDR3nt: TGTGCCAGCAGTGAGGACTGGAGAAATGAGCAGTTCTTC
j_gene: TRBJ2-1
v_gene: TRBV12-3/TRBV12-4
d_gene: -
abundance: -

CDR3aa: CAIREGFDQPQHF
CDR3nt: TGTGCCATCAGGGAGGGTTTTGATCAGCCCCAGCATTTT
j_gene: TRBJ1-5
v_gene: TRBV10-3
d_gene: -
abundance: -

CDR3aa: CASSKGTSGLIYEQFF
CDR3nt: TGTGCCAGCAGCAAAGGGACTAGCGGGTTGATCTATGAGCAGTTCTTC
j_gene: TRBJ2-1
v_gene: TRBV5-4
d_gene: TRBD2
abundance: -

CDR3aa: CSVRKMTDYEQYF
CDR3nt: TGCAGCGTTAGAAAAATGACAGACTACGAGCAGTACTTC
j_gene: TRBJ2-7
v_gene: TRBV29-1
d_gene: -
abundance: -

CDR3aa: CASTSPRVNEKLFF
CDR3nt: TGTGCCAGCACCTCACCGCGGGTTAATGAAAAACTGTTTTTT
j_gene: TRBJ1-4
v_gene: TRBV6-5
d_gene: -
abundance: -

CDR3aa: CASSPHGGTGDYEQYF
CDR3nt: TGTGCCAGTAGCCCCCATGGGGGGACAGGGGACTACGAGCAGTACTTC
j_gene: TRBJ2-7
v_gene: TRBV19
d_gene: TRBD1
abundance: -

CDR3aa: CASSLLGGTIDEQFF
CDR3nt: TGTGCCAGCAGCTTATTGGGAGGGACTATTGATGAGCAGTTCTTC
j_gene: TRBJ2-1
v_gene: TRBV7-9
d_gene: TRBD2
abundance: once

CDR3aa: CASSMTPGANVLTF
CDR3nt: TGTGCCAGCTCAATGACCCCTGGGGCCAACGTCCTGACTTTC
j_gene: TRBJ2-6
v_gene: TRBV18
d_gene: -
abundance: -

CDR3aa: CASSLRQAGEKLFF
CDR3nt: TGCGCCAGCAGCTTGCGGCAGGCTGGAGAAAAACTGTTTTTT
j_gene: TRBJ1-4
v_gene: TRBV5-1
d_gene: -
abundance: -

CDR3aa: CASKHETGGTQYF
CDR3nt: TGCGCCAGCAAACACGAGACGGGGGGGACCCAGTACTTC
j_gene: TRBJ2-5
v_gene: TRBV5-1
d_gene: TRBD2
abundance: -

CDR3aa: CASSARQGQIHEQYF
CDR3nt: TGTGCCAGCAGTGCTAGACAGGGGCAAATCCACGAGCAGTACTTC
j_gene: TRBJ2-7
v_gene: TRBV28
d_gene: TRBD1
abundance: -

CDR3aa: CASSISRQGGNEQFF
CDR3nt: TGTGCCAGTAGTATTTCCCGACAGGGGGGGAATGAGCAGTTCTTC
j_gene: TRBJ2-1
v_gene: TRBV19
d_gene: TRBD1
abundance: -

CDR3aa: CAGGGDGGYGYTF
CDR3nt: TGTGCCGGAGGGGGGGATGGAGGCTATGGCTACACCTTC
j_gene: TRBJ1-2
v_gene: TRBV19
d_gene: -
abundance: -

CDR3aa: CASSSTSGGTYEQYF
CDR3nt: TGTGCCAGCAGCTCGACTAGCGGGGGGACCTACGAGCAGTACTTC
j_gene: TRBJ2-7
v_gene: TRBV7-2
d_gene: TRBD2
abundance: -

CDR3aa: CASSLEQGAREKLFF
CDR3nt: TGTGCCAGCAGCCTCGAACAGGGGGCCCGGGAAAAACTGTTTTTT
j_gene: TRBJ1-4
v_gene: TRBV7-6
d_gene: TRBD1
abundance: -

CDR3aa: CATSVNPYNEQFF
CDR3nt: TGTGCCACCAGTGTAAACCCCTACAATGAGCAGTTCTTC
j_gene: TRBJ2-1
v_gene: TRBV24-1
d_gene: -
abundance: -

CDR3aa: CASSLTDYEQYF
CDR3nt: TGTGCCAGCAGCTTGACAGATTACGAGCAGTACTTC
j_gene: TRBJ2-7
v_gene: TRBV5-8
d_gene: -
abundance: -